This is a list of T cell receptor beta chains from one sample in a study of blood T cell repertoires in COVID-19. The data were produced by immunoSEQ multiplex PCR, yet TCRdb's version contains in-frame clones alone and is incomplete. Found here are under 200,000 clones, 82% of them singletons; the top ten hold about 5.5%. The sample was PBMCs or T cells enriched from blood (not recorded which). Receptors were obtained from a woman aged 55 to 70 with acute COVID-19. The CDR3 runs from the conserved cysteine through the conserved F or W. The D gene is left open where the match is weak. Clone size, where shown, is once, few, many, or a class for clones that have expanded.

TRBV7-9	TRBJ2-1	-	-	TGTGCCAGCAGCTCTCACAATGAGCAGTTCTTC	CASSSHNEQFF
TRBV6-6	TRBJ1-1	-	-	TGTGCCAGCAGTTCTGGGCAGGCGATGAACACTGAAGCTTTCTTT	CASSSGQAMNTEAFF
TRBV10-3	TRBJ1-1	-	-	TGTGCCATCAGTGACTGGGCCGGGAACACTGAAGCTTTCTTT	CAISDWAGNTEAFF
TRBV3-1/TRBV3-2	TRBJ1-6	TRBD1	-	TGTGCCAGCAGCCAGTCACAGGGGGTGTCCTATAATTCACCCCTCCACTTT	CASSQSQGVSYNSPLHF
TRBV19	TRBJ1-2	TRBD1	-	TGTGCCAGTAGCAAGGGACAGGGAACAGTAAACTATGGCTACACCTTC	CASSKGQGTVNYGYTF
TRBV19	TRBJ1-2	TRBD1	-	TGTGCCAGTAGTATAGATGACAGGGGAAGGTATGGCTACACCTTC	CASSIDDRGRYGYTF
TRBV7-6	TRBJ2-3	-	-	TGTGCCAGCAGCTTAAGTCCAGGCACAGATACGCAGTATTTT	CASSLSPGTDTQYF
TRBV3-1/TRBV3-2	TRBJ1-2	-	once	TGTGCCAGCAGCCACCAAGACAGACCCCATGGCTACACCTTC	CASSHQDRPHGYTF
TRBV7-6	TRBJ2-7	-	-	TGTGCCAGCAGCTCGAAGCACAGGGAAGTCTACGAGCAGTACTTC	CASSSKHREVYEQYF
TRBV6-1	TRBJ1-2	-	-	TGTGCCAGCAGTGAATGGTACAGGGCCATAGGAGGCTATGGCTACACCTTC	CASSEWYRAIGGYGYTF
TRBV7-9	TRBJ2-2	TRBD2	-	TGTGCCAGCAGCCTTAGCGGGGCCCTACCTCCGTTTTTT	CASSLSGALPPFF
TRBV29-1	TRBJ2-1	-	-	TGCAGCGCTGGCGGGCCCCAGGGAAATGAGCAGTTCTTC	CSAGGPQGNEQFF
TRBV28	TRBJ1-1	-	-	TGTGCCAGTAAGACAGTAGACACTGAAGCTTTCTTT	CASKTVDTEAFF
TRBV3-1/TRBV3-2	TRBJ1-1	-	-	TGTGCCAGCTCAACTCCAACCCGAGAGGGAGGGGAAGCTTTCTTT	CASSTPTREGGEAFF
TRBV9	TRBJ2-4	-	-	TGTGCCAGCAGCGTAGGGGGAATGGGGCAGGGAAACATTCAGTACTTC	CASSVGGMGQGNIQYF
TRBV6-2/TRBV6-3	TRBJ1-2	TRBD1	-	TGTGCCAGCAGTTCCGACAGGGACGGCTATGGCTACACCTTC	CASSSDRDGYGYTF
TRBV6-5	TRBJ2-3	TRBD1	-	TGTGCCAGCAGAAGCGGGACAGGGGGAACAGATACGCAGTATTTT	CASRSGTGGTDTQYF
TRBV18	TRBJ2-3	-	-	TGTGCCAGCTCACCACCGGGGGGGGCCCCCACAGATACGCAGTATTTT	CASSPPGGAPTDTQYF
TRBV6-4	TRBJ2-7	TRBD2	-	TGTGCCAGCAGTGACTCGATCGGGACTAGCGTCTACGAGCAGTACTTC	CASSDSIGTSVYEQYF
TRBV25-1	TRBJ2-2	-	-	TGTGCCAGCACCCACAGGGCAGAGGCCGGGGAGCTGTTTTTT	CASTHRAEAGELFF
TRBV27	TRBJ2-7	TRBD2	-	TGTGCCAGCAGTTTCGGGGGGACCCCCAGCTCCTACGAGCAGTACTTC	CASSFGGTPSSYEQYF
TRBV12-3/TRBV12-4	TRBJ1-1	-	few	TGTGCCAGCAGGACCAGTGGGAGAGCTTTCTTT	CASRTSGRAFF
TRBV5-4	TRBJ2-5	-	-	TGTGCCAGCAGCTTGGCCTTCCAGGGCACCAGGGGAGAGACCCAGTACTTC	CASSLAFQGTRGETQYF
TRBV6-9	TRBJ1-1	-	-	TGTGCCAGCAGTTATCATCGGGAGAAGAATGAAGCTTTCTTT	CASSYHREKNEAFF
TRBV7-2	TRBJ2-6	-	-	TGTGCCAGCAGCTTAGCGGTGCTCAGCTCTGGGGCCAACGTCCTGACTTTC	CASSLAVLSSGANVLTF
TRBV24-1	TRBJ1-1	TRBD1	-	TGTGCCACCAGTGACCCGGGACAGGGGGCAACTGAAGCTTTCTTT	CATSDPGQGATEAFF
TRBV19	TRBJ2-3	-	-	TGTGCCAGTAGTATAGATGAGGGATTGAGCACAGATACGCAGTATTTT	CASSIDEGLSTDTQYF
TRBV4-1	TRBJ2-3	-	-	TGCGCCAGCAGCCACGCGTCCGTACGGGATAGCCCTAGCACAGATACGCAGTATTTT	CASSHASVRDSPSTDTQYF
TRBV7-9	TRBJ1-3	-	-	TGTGCCAGCAGCTTAGGGAGCTCTGGAAACACCATATATTTT	CASSLGSSGNTIYF
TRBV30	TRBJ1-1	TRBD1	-	TGTGCCTGGAGTGTACAGGGGGCGCGGGGCACTGAAGCTTTCTTT	CAWSVQGARGTEAFF
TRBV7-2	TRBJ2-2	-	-	TGTGCCAGCAGCTTTCGTGCAGGGAACACCGGGGAGCTGTTTTTT	CASSFRAGNTGELFF
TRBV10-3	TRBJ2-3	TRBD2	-	TGTGCCATCAGTGCAGGGAGCGGGGGGGCCCACACAGATACGCAGTATTTT	CAISAGSGGAHTDTQYF
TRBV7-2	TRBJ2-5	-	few	TGTGCCAGCAGCTTATGGGCAGGCACAGAGTCCCAGTACTTC	CASSLWAGTESQYF
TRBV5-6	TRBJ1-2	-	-	TGTGCCAGCAGTCCTGCACGGAGCTATGGCTACACCTTC	CASSPARSYGYTF
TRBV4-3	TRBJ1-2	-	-	TGCGCCAGCAGCCAAGACACAAAATATGGCTACACCTTC	CASSQDTKYGYTF
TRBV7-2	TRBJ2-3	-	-	TGTGCCAGCAGCTTCGCACTCACAGATACGCAGTATTTT	CASSFALTDTQYF
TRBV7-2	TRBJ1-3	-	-	TGTGCCAGCAGCTTAGGAACAATCTCTGGAAACACCATATATTTT	CASSLGTISGNTIYF
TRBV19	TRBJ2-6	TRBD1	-	TGTGCCAGTACCGAACAGGGGCCGAGACGATCCGGGGCCAACGTCCTGACTTTC	CASTEQGPRRSGANVLTF
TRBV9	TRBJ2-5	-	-	TGTGCCAGCAGCGTAGGTGCCAGCCAAGAGACCCAGTACTTC	CASSVGASQETQYF
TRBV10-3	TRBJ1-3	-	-	TGTGCCGTCCAGGTTAACTCTGGAAACACCATATATTTT	CAVQVNSGNTIYF
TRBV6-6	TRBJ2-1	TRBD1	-	TGTGCCAGCAGTTCCCCGGGACAGGTTAACAATGAGCAGTTCTTC	CASSSPGQVNNEQFF
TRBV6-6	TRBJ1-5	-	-	TGTGCCAGCAGTCCCGGCAGGTTTAGCAATCAGCCCCAGCATTTT	CASSPGRFSNQPQHF
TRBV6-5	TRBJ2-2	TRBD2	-	TGTGCCAGCACGCGGGAGGTACAAATCGCTGGGGAGCTGTTTTTT	CASTREVQIAGELFF
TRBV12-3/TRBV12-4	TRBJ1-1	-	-	TGTGCCAGCACCACCGGGGAAGGCACTGAAGCTTTCTTT	CASTTGEGTEAFF